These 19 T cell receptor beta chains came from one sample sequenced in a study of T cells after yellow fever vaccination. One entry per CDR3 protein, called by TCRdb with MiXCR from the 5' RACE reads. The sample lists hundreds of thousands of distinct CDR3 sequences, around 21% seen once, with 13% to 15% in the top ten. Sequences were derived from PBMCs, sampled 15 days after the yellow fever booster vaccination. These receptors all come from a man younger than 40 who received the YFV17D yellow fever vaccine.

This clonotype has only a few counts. CDR3 nucleotides: TGTGCCAGCAGCCTCCGAGGGGGAAACTATGGCTACACCTTC. Amino acid sequence: CASSLRGGNYGYTF. The V and J genes are TRBV12-3 or TRBV12-4 and TRBJ1-2, with D possibly TRBD1 on 6 matching bases. The CDR3 covers 14 residues. Trimming stripped 6 bases from V and 2 bases from J, with 13 bases between.

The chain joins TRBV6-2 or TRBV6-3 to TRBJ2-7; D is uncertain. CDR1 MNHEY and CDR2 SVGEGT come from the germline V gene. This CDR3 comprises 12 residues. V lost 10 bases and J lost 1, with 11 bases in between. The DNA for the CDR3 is TGTGCCACCTCCCCTTGGTCCTACGAGCAGTACTTC. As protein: CATSPWSYEQYF.

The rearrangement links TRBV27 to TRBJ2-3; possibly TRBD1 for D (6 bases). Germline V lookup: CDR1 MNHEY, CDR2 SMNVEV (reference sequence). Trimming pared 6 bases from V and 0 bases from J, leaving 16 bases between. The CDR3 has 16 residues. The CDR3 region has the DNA TGTGCCAGCAGCCTAACAGGGTATGCTAGCACAGATACGCAGTATTTT. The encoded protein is CASSLTGYASTDTQYF.

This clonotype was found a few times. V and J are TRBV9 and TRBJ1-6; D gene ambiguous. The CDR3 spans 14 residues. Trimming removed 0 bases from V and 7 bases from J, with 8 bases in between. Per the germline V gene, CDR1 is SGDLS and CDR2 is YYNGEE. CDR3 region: CASSVEAENSPLHF. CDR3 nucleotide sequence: TGTGCCAGCAGCGTAGAGGCAGAAAATTCACCCCTCCACTTT. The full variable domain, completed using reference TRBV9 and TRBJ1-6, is DSGVTQTPKHLITATGQRVTLRCSPRSGDLSVYWYQQSLDQGLQFLIQYYNGEERAKGNILERFSAQQFPDLHSELNLSSLELGDSALYFCASSVEAENSPLHFGNGTRLTVT.

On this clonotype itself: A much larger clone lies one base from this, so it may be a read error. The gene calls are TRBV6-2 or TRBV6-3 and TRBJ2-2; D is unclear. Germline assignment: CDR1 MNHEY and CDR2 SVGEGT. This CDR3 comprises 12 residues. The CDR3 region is CVSSYLTGELFF. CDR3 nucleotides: TGTGTCAGCAGTTACCTCACCGGGGAGCTGTTTTTT.

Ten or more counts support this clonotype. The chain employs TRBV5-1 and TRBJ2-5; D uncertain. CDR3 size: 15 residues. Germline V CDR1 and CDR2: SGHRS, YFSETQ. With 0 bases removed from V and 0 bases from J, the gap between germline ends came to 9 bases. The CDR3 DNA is TGCGCCAGCAGCTTGGGCGCGGCAAACCAAGAGACCCAGTACTTC. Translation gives CASSLGAANQETQYF. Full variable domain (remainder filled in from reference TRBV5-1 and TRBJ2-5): KAGVTQTPRYLIKTRGQQVTLSCSPISGHRSVSWYQQTPGQGLQFLFEYFSETQRNKGNFPGRFSGRQFSNSRSEMNVSTLELGDSALYLCASSLGAANQETQYFGPGTRLLVL.

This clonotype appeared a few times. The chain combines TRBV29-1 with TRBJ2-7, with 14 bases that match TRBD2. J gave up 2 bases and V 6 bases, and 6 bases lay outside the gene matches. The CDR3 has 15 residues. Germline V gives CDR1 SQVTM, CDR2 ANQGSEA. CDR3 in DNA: TGCAGCGTCGCAGGGACTAGCGGGAGCCCCTACGAGCAGTACTTC. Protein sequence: CSVAGTSGSPYEQYF.

The CDR3 nucleotides read TGTGCCAGCAGCCGTGGGGTCGTAGAGACCCAGTACTTC. Protein product: CASSRGVVETQYF. The J gene is TRBJ2-5, the V gene TRBV7-2; no clear D. Trimming shortened V by 5 bases and J by 4 bases, and 11 bases separated the two germline ends. Germline V CDR1 and CDR2: SGHTA, FQGNSA. This CDR3 region has 13 residues. Looking up the rest from reference TRBV7-2 and TRBJ2-5 gives the full variable domain: GAGVSQSPSNKVTEKGKDVELRCDPISGHTALYWYRQSLGQGLEFLIYFQGNSAPDKSGLPSDRFSAERTGGSVSTLTIQRTQQEDSAVYLCASSRGVVETQYFGPGTRLLVL.

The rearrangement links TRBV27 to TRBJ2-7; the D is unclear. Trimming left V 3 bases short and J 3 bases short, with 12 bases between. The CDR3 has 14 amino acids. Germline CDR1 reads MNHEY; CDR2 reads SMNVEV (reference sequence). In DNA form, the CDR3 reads TGTGCCAGCAGTTTTAGTCCGATTCACTACGAGCAGTACTTC. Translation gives CASSFSPIHYEQYF.

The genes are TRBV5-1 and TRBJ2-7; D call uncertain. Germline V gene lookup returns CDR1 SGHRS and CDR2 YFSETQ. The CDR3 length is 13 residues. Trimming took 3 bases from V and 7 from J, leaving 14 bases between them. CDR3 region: CASSYSDFVEQYF. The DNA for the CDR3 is TGCGCCAGCAGCTACAGTGACTTTGTTGAGCAGTACTTC.

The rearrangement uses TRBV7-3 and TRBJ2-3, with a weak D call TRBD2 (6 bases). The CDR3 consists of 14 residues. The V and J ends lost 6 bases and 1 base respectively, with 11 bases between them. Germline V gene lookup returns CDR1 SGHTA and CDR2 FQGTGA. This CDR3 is CASRGRTCTDTQYF. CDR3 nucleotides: TGTGCCAGCAGGGGGAGGACTTGCACAGATACGCAGTATTTT.

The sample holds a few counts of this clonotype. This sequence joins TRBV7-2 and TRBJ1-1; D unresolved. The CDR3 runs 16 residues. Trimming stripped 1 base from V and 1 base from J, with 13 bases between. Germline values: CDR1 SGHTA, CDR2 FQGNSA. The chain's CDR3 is CASSLDRRNRNTEAFF. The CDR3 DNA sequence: TGTGCCAGCAGCTTAGATCGGCGTAATAGGAACACTGAAGCTTTCTTT.

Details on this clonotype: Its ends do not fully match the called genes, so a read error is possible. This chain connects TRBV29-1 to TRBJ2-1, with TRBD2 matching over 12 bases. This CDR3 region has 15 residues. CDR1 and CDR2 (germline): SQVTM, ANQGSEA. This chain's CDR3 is CSVDSSGLAGINGIF. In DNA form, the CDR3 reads TGCAGCGTTGACTCTTCCGGACTAGCGGGAATTAACGGGATCTTC.

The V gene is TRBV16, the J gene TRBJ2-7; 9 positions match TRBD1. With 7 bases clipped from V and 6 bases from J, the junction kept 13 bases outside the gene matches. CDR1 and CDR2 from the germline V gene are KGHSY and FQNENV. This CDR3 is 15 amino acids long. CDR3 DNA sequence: TGTGCCAGCACATTTTCCGGGACAGGGTTTGCCGAGCAGTACTTC. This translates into CASTFSGTGFAEQYF.

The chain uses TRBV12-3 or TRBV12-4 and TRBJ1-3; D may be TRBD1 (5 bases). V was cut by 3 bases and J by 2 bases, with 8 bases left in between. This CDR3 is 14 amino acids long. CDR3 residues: CASSLGGPGNTIYF. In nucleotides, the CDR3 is TGTGCCAGCAGTTTGGGGGGTCCTGGAAACACCATATATTTT.

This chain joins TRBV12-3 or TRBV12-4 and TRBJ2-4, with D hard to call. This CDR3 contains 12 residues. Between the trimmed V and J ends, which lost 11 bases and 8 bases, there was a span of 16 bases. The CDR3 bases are TGTGCCTCCTCCCCCTTCGAGGACATTCAGTACTTC. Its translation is CASSPFEDIQYF.

CDR3 protein: CASSFFPSELGEKLFF. The DNA for the CDR3 is TGTGCCAGCAGCTTCTTCCCCTCAGAACTCGGAGAAAAACTGTTTTTT. This chain uses TRBV7-3 with TRBJ1-4; D gene ambiguous. V lost 3 bases, J lost 8 bases, and 19 bases lay in between. Germline V gene lookup returns CDR1 SGHTA and CDR2 FQGTGA. The CDR3 runs to 16 residues.

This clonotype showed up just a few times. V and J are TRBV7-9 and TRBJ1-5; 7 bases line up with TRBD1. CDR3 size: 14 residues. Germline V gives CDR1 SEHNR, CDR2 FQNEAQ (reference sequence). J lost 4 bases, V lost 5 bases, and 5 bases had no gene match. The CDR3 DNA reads TGTGCCAGCAGCGCGACAGGGAGAAATCAGCCCCAGCATTTT. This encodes CASSATGRNQPQHF.

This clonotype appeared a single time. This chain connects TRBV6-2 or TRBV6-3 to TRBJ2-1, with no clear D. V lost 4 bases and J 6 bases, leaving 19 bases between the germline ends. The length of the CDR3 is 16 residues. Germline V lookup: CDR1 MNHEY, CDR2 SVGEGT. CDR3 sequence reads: CASSFNLEPKSNEQFF. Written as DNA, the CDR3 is TGTGCCAGCAGTTTCAACCTGGAGCCCAAGAGCAATGAGCAGTTCTTC.